This T cell receptor beta chain was recovered during a study of cytomegalovirus exposure and HLA in healthy donors. Whole-study context: From HLA-typed donors, an early data release held approximately 85 million unique TCRs.

The CDR3 covers 10 residues. V lost 10 bases to trimming and J lost 5 bases, with 7 bases between them. Germline lookup yields CDR1 MDHEN and CDR2 SYDVKM. Primers for the PCR totalled 60 Vbeta and 13 Jbeta. Generated by immunoSEQ multiplex PCR, the TCRdb table keeps only in-frame clones and is missing some. The table shows fewer than 120,000 clones, with around three quarters occurring only once. General study findings and limits: Later on, an analysis tied around 17,000 TCR beta sequences to HLA alleles at 0.05 false discovery rate.

This clone has just one count. Its antigen is still unknown. This clonotype was sampled from a woman aged 25 to 39 in good health and CMV-seronegative. Sequenced material: PBMCs. The rearrangement uses TRBV28 and TRBJ2-3, with D perhaps matching TRBD2 (5 bases). CDR3: CATSGDTQYF. CDR3 coding DNA: TGTGCCACCAGCGGAGATACGCAGTATTTT.